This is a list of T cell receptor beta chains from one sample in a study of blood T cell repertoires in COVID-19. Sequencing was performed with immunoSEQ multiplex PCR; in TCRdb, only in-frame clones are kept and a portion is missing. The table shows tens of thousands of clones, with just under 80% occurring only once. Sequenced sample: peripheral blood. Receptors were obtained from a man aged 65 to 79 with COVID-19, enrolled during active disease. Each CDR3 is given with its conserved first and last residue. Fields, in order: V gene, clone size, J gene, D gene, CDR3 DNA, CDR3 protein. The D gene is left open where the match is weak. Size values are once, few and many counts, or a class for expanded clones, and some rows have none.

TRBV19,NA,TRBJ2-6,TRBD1,TGTGCCTCACGGCCGGGACAGGGGGAGAAAGGGGCCAACGTCCTGACTTTC,CASRPGQGEKGANVLTF
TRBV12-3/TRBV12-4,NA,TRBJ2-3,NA,TGTGCCAGCAGTCTGCACGGAGATACGCAGTATTTT,CASSLHGDTQYF
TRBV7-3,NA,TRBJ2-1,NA,TGTGCCAGCAGCTCACCCGGGGAATACAATGAGCAGTTCTTC,CASSSPGEYNEQFF
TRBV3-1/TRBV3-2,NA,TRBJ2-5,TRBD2,TGTGCCAGCAGCCAGCCTAGCGGGGAGGTAGAGACCCAGTACTTC,CASSQPSGEVETQYF
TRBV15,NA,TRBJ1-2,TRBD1,TGTGCCACCAGCAGAGATCGGGGCAGGGGGCTTGGCTACACCTTC,CATSRDRGRGLGYTF
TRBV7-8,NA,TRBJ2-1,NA,TGTGCCAGCAGCCCCTCAGGTCCTGAGCAGTTCTTC,CASSPSGPEQFF
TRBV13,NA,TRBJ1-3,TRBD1,TGTGCCAGCAGGCTGGGACAGTCCTCTGGAAACACCATATATTTT,CASRLGQSSGNTIYF
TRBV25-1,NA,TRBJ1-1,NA,TGTGCCAGCACCCCACGGACTAACACTGAAGCTTTCTTT,CASTPRTNTEAFF
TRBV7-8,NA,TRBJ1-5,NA,TGTGCCAGCAGCTTAACCCGGGAGGAGGTTCAGCCCCAGCATTTT,CASSLTREEVQPQHF
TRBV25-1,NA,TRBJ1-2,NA,TGTGCCAGCAGCTCAGGGCACTATGGCTACACCTTC,CASSSGHYGYTF
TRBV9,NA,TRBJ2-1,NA,TGTGCCAGCAGCCCGGGACATTTGAATGAGCAGTTCTTC,CASSPGHLNEQFF
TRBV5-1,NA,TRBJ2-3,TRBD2,TGCGCCAGCAGCTTTGGGTCTAGCGGGGGTTTTCCCACAGATACGCAGTATTTT,CASSFGSSGGFPTDTQYF
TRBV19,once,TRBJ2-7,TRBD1,TGTGCCAGTAGTAATAACAGGGGTAGAGGCTACGAGCAGTACTTC,CASSNNRGRGYEQYF
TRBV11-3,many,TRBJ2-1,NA,TGTGCCAGCAGCTTCTCCGCCCTAGGGCAGTTCTTC,CASSFSALGQFF
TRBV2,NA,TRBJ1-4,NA,TGTGCCAGCAGAAGCGGCGAAAAACTGTTTTTT,CASRSGEKLFF
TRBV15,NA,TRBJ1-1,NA,TGTGCCACCAGCAGAGATACAGCTGCCACTGAAGCTTTCTTT,CATSRDTAATEAFF
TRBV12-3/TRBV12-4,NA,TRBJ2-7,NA,TGTGCCAGCAGATTGGCCTCCTCCTACGAGCAGTACTTC,CASRLASSYEQYF
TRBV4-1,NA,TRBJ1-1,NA,TGCGCCAGCAGCCAAGGCGTAAACACTGAAGCTTTCTTT,CASSQGVNTEAFF
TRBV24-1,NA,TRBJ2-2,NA,TGTGCCACCAGTGATTTGGGGCTATCGAACACCGGGGAGCTGTTTTTT,CATSDLGLSNTGELFF
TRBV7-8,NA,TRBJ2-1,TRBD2,TGTGCCAGCAGCCCACACTGGACTAGCCTCAATTCTCCGTTCTTC,CASSPHWTSLNSPFF
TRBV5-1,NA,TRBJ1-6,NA,TGCGCCAGCAGTCAGATAGGAGGAGGTAATTCACCCCTCCACTTT,CASSQIGGGNSPLHF
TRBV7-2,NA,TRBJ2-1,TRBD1,TGTGCCAGCAGCGACCGACAGGGGATGGTCAATGAGCAGTTCTTC,CASSDRQGMVNEQFF
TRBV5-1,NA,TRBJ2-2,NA,TGCGCCAGCAGCTTGGTTGAGGTCGGGGAGCTGTTTTTT,CASSLVEVGELFF
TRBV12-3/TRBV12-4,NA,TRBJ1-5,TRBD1,TGTGCCAGCAGTCAGGGGGCTAGACAGCCCCAGCATTTT,CASSQGARQPQHF
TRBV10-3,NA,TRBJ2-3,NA,TGTGCCATCGCTGGGAGGACAGGAGTAGGTACAGATACGCAGTATTTT,CAIAGRTGVGTDTQYF
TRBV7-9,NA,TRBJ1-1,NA,TGTGCCAGCGAGGGGGAACCTATGAACACTGAAGCTTTCTTT,CASEGEPMNTEAFF
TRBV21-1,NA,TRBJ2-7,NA,TGTGCCAGCAGCAAAGAGGGGGACAGCTCCTACGAGCAGTACTTC,CASSKEGDSSYEQYF
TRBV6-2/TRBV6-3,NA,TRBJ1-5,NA,TGTGCCAGCCGTTTCGCGGGGGACTTCAATCAGCCCCAGCATTTT,CASRFAGDFNQPQHF
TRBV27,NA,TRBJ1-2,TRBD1,TGTGCCAGCAGTTTATACCAGGGGGCGCGCGGCTACACCTTC,CASSLYQGARGYTF
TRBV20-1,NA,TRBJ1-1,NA,TGCAGTGCTAGTCGGGGGATCATGAACACTGAAGCTTTCTTT,CSASRGIMNTEAFF
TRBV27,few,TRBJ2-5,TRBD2,TGTGCCAGCAGTCTGACCCTAGCGGGAGGACAAGAGACCCAGTACTTC,CASSLTLAGGQETQYF
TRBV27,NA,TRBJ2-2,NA,TGTGCCAGCAGTTTACGGACGACAGGTCCAACGTCGACCGGGGAGCTGTTTTTT,CASSLRTTGPTSTGELFF
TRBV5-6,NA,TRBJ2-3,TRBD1,TGTGCCAGCAGCACCCGACAGGGAACGTATTCGACAGATACGCAGTATTTT,CASSTRQGTYSTDTQYF
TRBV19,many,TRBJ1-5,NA,TGTGCCAGTAGTATTGTGGCAGGGGTCGAGCAGCCCCAGCATTTT,CASSIVAGVEQPQHF
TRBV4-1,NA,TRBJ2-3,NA,TGCGCCAGCAGCCAAGACTCGGGCGGGGTGAGCACAGATACGCAGTATTTT,CASSQDSGGVSTDTQYF
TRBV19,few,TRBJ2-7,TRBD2,TGTGCCAGTAGTCGGCGGGGGAGCGTCTTCAGTAACGAGCAGTACTTC,CASSRRGSVFSNEQYF
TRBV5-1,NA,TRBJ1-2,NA,TGCGCCAGCAGCCTAAGATCAGGGGTGGGTGGCTACACCTTC,CASSLRSGVGGYTF
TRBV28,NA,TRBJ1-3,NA,TGTGCCGGCGGGAGGCCTGGAAACACCATATATTTT,CAGGRPGNTIYF
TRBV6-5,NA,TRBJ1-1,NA,TGTGCCAGCAGTTACTCTCAATCCGGAGGCACTGAAGCTTTCTTT,CASSYSQSGGTEAFF
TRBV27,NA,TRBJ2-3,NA,TGTGCCAGCAGTTTGGACAAGTGGAAAGATACGCAGTATTTT,CASSLDKWKDTQYF
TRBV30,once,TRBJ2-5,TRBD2,TGTGCCTGGAGTGAAGCTAGCGGGGGGGAGACCCAGTACTTC,CAWSEASGGETQYF
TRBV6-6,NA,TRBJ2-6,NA,TGTGCCAGCATAATCTCTGGGGCCAACGTCCTGACTTTC,CASIISGANVLTF
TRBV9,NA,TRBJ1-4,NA,TGTGCCAGCAGCGTAGGCAACACCCCTGAAAAACTGTTTTTT,CASSVGNTPEKLFF
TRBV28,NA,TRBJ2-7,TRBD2,TGTGCCAGCATTCAAGCGGGAGGAACCTACGAGCAGTACTTC,CASIQAGGTYEQYF
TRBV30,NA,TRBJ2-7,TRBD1,TGTGCCTGGAGAGTTACAGGGGGCTACGAGCAGTACTTC,CAWRVTGGYEQYF
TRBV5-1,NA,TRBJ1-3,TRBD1,TGCGCCAGCAGCTTCCTCCAGGGGGCGCCTGGAAACACCATATATTTT,CASSFLQGAPGNTIYF
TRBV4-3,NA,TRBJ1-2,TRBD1,TGCGCCAGCAGCCAAGGGACAGGGGGCGTGGGAGGCTACACCTTC,CASSQGTGGVGGYTF
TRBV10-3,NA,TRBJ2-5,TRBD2,TGTGCCATCAGGGATAGCGGGAGGGCCGGAGAGACCCAGTACTTC,CAIRDSGRAGETQYF
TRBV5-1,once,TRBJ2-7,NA,TGCGCCAGCAGCTTGGAGCCTGGCTACGAGCAGTACTTC,CASSLEPGYEQYF
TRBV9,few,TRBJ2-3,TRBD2,TGTGCCAGCAGCGCAACGGGGGGGCCGGGAGATACGCAGTATTTT,CASSATGGPGDTQYF
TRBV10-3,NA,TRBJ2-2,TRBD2,TGTGCCATCGGGACTAGCGGGCCCTCCGGCGGGGAGCTGTTTTTT,CAIGTSGPSGGELFF
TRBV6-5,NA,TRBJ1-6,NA,TGTGCCAGCAGGGGGGGTAATTCACCCCTCCACTTT,CASRGGNSPLHF
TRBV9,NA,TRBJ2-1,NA,TGTGCCAGCAGCTCTAGCGCCTCCTACAATGAGCAGTTCTTC,CASSSSASYNEQFF
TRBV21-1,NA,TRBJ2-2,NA,TGTGCCAGCAGCAAAGGGGACAGGGAAGATTCCGGGGAGCTGTTTTTT,CASSKGDREDSGELFF
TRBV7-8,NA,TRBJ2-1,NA,TGTGCCATCTCCCGCGCAGGGCCCAATGAGCAGTTCTTC,CAISRAGPNEQFF